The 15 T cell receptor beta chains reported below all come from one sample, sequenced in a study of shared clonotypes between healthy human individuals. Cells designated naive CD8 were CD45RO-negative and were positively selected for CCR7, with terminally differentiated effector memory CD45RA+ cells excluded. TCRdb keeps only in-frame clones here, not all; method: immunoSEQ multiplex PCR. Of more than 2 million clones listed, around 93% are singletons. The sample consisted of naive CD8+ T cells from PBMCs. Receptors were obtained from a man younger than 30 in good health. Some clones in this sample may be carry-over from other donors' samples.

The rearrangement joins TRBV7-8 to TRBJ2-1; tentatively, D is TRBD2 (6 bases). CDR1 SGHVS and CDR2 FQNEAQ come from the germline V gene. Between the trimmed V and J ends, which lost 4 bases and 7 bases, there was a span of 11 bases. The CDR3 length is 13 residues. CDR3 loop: CASSWDSRNEQFF. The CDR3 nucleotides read TGTGCCAGCAGCTGGGACTCTAGGAATGAGCAGTTCTTC.

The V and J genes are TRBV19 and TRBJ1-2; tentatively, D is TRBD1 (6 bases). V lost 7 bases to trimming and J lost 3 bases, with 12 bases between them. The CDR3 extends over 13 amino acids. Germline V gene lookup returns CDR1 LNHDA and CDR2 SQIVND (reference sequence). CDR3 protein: CASTGASDYGYTF. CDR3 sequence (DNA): TGTGCCAGTACAGGGGCCTCAGACTATGGCTACACCTTC. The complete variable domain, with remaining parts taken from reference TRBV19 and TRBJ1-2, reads DGGITQSPKYLFRKEGQNVTLSCEQNLNHDAMYWYRQDPGQGLRLIYYSQIVNDFQKGDIAEGYSVSREKKESFPLTVTSAQKNPTAFYLCASTGASDYGYTFGSGTRLTVV.

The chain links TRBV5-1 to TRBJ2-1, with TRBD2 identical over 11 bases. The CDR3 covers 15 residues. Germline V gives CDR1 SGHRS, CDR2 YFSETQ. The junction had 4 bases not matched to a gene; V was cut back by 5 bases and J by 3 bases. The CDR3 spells CASRLAGVDYNEQFF. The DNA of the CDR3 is TGCGCCAGCAGACTAGCGGGAGTTGACTACAATGAGCAGTTCTTC.

The CDR3 protein is CASSLDYHEQYF. The CDR3 DNA reads as TGTGCCAGCAGCTTAGACTACCACGAGCAGTACTTC. This chain connects TRBV13 to TRBJ2-7; no clear D. There are 12 residues in the CDR3. The V end lost 1 base, the J end lost 5 bases, and 6 bases lay between the germline ends. Germline loops: CDR1 PRHDT, CDR2 FYEKMQ (reference sequence).

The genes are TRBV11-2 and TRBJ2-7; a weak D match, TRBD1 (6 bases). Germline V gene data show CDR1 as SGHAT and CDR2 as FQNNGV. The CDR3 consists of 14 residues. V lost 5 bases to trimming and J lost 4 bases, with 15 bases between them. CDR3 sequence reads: CASSLGQIMYEQYF. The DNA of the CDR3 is TGTGCCAGCAGCCTCGGACAGATTATGTACGAGCAGTACTTC.

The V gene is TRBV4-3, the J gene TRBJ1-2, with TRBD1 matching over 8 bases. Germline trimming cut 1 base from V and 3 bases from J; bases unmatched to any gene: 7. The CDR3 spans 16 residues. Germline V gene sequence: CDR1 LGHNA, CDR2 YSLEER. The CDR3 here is CASSQGFRGPHYGYTF. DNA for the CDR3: TGCGCCAGCAGCCAAGGATTCAGGGGGCCTCACTATGGCTACACCTTC.

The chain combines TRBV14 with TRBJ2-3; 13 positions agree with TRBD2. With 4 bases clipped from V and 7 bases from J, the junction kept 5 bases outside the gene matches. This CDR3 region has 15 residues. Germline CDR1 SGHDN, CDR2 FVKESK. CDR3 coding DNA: TGTGCCAGCAGCCCCGGGACTAGCGGGACCCATACGCAGTATTTT. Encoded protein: CASSPGTSGTHTQYF. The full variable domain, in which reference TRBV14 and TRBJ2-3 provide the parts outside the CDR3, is EAGVTQFPSHSVIEKGQTVTLRCDPISGHDNLYWYRRVMGKEIKFLLHFVKESKQDESGMPNNRFLAERTGGTYSTLKVQPAELEDSGVYFCASSPGTSGTHTQYFGPGTRLTVL.

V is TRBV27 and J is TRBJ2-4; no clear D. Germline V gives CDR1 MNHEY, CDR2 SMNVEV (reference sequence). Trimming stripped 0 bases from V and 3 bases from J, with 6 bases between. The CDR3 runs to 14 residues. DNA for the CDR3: TGTGCCAGCAGTTTATCCCAGAGCAAAAACATTCAGTACTTC. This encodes CASSLSQSKNIQYF.

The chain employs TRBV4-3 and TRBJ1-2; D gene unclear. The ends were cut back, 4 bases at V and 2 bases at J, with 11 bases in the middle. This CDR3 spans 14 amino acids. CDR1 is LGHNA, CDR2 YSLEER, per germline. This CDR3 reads CASSPKGLNYGYTF. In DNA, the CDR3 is TGCGCCAGCAGCCCTAAAGGACTGAACTATGGCTACACCTTC.

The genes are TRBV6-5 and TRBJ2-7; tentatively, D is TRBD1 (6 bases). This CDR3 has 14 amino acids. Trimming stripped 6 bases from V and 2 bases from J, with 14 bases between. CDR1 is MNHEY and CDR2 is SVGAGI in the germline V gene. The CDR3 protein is CASSHGQGTYEQYF. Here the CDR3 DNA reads TGTGCCAGCAGCCACGGGCAGGGGACCTACGAGCAGTACTTC.

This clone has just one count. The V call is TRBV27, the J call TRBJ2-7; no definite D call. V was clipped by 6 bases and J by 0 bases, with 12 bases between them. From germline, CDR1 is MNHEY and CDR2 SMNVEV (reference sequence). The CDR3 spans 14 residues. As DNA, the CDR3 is TGTGCCAGCAGATTCCGACACCCCTCCTACGAGCAGTACTTC. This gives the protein CASRFRHPSYEQYF.

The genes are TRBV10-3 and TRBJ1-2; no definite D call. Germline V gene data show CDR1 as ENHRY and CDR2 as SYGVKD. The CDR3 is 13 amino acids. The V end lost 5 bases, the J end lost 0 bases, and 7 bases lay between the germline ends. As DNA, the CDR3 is TGTGCCATCAGTCCAGAAGCTAACTATGGCTACACCTTC. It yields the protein CAISPEANYGYTF.

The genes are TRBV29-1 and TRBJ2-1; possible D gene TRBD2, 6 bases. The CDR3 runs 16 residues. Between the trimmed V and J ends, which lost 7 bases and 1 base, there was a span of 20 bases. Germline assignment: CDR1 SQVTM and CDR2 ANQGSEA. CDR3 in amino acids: CSAPRGAGPSYNEQFF. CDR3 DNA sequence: TGCAGCGCACCTCGCGGGGCAGGGCCTTCCTACAATGAGCAGTTCTTC.

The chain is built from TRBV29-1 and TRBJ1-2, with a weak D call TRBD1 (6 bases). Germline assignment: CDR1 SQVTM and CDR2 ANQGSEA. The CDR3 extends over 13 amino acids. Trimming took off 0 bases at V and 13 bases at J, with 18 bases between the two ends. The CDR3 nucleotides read TGCAGCGTTGAAGATCGCAGGGGAACGGGAGGCACCTTC. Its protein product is CSVEDRRGTGGTF.

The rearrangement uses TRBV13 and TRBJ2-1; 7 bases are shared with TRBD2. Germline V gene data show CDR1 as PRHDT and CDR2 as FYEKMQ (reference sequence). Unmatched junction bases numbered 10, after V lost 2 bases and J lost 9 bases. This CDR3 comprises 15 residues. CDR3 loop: CASSLRGALASEQFF. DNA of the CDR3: TGTGCCAGCAGCTTAAGAGGGGCACTAGCGTCTGAGCAGTTCTTC.